Presented here are 16 T cell receptor beta chains from one specimen sequenced in a study of blood T cells in healthy people across ages (dated by TCRdb to between 2015 and 2016). Receptor libraries were prepared by 5' RACE. Instrument used: Illumina HiSeq 2500. The second PCR ran for about 6 to 12 cycles and used a J-beta primer mix along with a sample-barcoded 5' primer. Starting from the raw public reads, TCRdb applied fastp trimming at Q25, assembled clones with MiXCR and retained in-frame beta chains. One record per CDR3 amino acid sequence lists the most common genes and DNA. Counted in this sample were about 680,000 distinct CDR3 sequences; around 48% of them appeared once. The biggest ten clones account for roughly 30% of the sample. Specimen: blood. Receptors originate from a woman in her fifties or sixties in good health.

This chain uses TRBV14 with TRBJ1-2; D possibly corresponds to TRBD1 (5 bases). Trimming took off 8 bases at V and 8 bases at J, with 18 bases between the two ends. Germline CDR1 SGHDN, CDR2 FVKESK. CDR3 length: 13 residues. CDR3 protein: CASRSSGMGGYTF. CDR3 bases: TGTGCCAGCCGGTCTTCAGGGATGGGCGGCTACACCTTC. Based on the CDR3 plus reference TRBV14 and TRBJ1-2, the full variable domain is EAGVTQFPSHSVIEKGQTVTLRCDPISGHDNLYWYRRVMGKEIKFLLHFVKESKQDESGMPNNRFLAERTGGTYSTLKVQPAELEDSGVYFCASRSSGMGGYTFGSGTRLTVV.

The rearrangement uses TRBV18 and TRBJ2-1; 11 bases align to TRBD2. This CDR3 has 15 residues. V trimming: 6 bases; J trimming: 8 bases; junction bases outside the gene matches: 9. The germline CDR1 and CDR2 sequences are KGHSH and LQKENI. The CDR3 here is CASSRTSGSVDEQFF. Here the CDR3 DNA reads TGTGCCAGCTCTCGCACTAGCGGGAGCGTTGATGAGCAGTTCTTC.

The chain links TRBV10-3 to TRBJ2-5; D gene ambiguous. The CDR3 runs 12 residues. V was cut by 3 bases and J by 11 bases, with 13 bases left in between. The germline CDR1 and CDR2 sequences are ENHRY and SYGVKD. The CDR3: CAISELYNEQYF. CDR3 coding DNA: TGTGCCATCAGTGAATTGTACAATGAGCAGTACTTC.

V and J are TRBV5-1 and TRBJ2-1, with TRBD2 matching 7 bases. The CDR3 is made up of 15 amino acids. After removal of 5 bases from V and 7 bases from J, the junction contained 12 bases not matched to a gene. Germline loops: CDR1 SGHRS, CDR2 YFSETQ. CDR3 amino acids: CASSSGRSGANEQFF. In nucleotides, the CDR3 is TGCGCCAGCAGTTCCGGGAGGAGCGGAGCGAATGAGCAGTTCTTC.

This clonotype was counted only a few times. The chain joins TRBV7-9 to TRBJ2-5; D not certain. The closer fit of TRBJ2-7 to the DNA end suggests the J call may be wrong. The CDR3 runs 13 residues. CDR1 is SEHNR and CDR2 is FQNEAQ in the germline V gene (reference sequence). Here the CDR3 reads CASTSPVSYEQYF. The CDR3, as DNA: TGTGCCAGCACCTCCCCCGTCTCCTACGAGCAGTACTTC.

The J gene is TRBJ2-5, the V gene TRBV20-1; 15 bases are shared with TRBD2. The CDR3 has 16 residues. With V trimmed by 0 bases and J by 4 bases, 3 bases remained unmatched. In germline, CDR1 is DFQATT, CDR2 SNEGSKA (reference sequence). Here the CDR3 reads CSARDTGLAGGETQYF. DNA of the CDR3: TGCAGTGCTAGAGATACGGGACTAGCGGGAGGAGAGACCCAGTACTTC.

V is TRBV10-3 and J is TRBJ2-7; D might be TRBD1 or TRBD2, each matching 5 bases. Trimming stripped 4 bases from V and 1 base from J, with 11 bases between. Germline lookup yields CDR1 ENHRY and CDR2 SYGVKD. The CDR3 covers 14 residues. The chain's CDR3 is CAISVRDQSYEQYF. CDR3 DNA: TGTGCCATCAGTGTTCGGGACCAGTCCTACGAGCAGTACTTC.

This sequence joins TRBV7-3 and TRBJ2-3, with 10 bases fitting TRBD1. This CDR3 region has 15 residues. Germline CDR1 reads SGHTA; CDR2 reads FQGTGA. Trimming cost V 6 bases and J 7 bases; bases outside gene matches: 10. CDR3 in DNA: TGTGCCAGCAGTACCAGACAGGGGGCGGGAAATACGCAGTATTTT. This encodes CASSTRQGAGNTQYF.

The chain joins TRBV11-2 to TRBJ2-5, with TRBD2 matching over 14 bases. This CDR3 has 19 amino acids. V lost 3 bases to trimming and J lost 2 bases; unmatched junction nucleotides: 11. Germline loops: CDR1 SGHAT, CDR2 FQNNGV. CDR3 loop: CASSFARTSGRPFQETQYF. In DNA form, the CDR3 reads TGTGCCAGCAGCTTCGCCCGGACTAGCGGGAGGCCTTTTCAAGAGACCCAGTACTTC.

The J gene is TRBJ2-7, the V gene TRBV7-8; TRBD2 might be the D (5 bases). The CDR3 consists of 16 residues. The V end lost 3 bases, the J end lost 6 bases, and 21 bases lay between the germline ends. Looked up from germline, CDR1 is SGHVS and CDR2 is FQNEAQ. CDR3 region: CASSFSSSPGGREQYF. CDR3 in DNA: TGTGCCAGCAGCTTTAGTTCGTCTCCAGGAGGACGCGAGCAGTACTTC.

The gene calls are TRBV20-1 and TRBJ2-1, with D possibly being TRBD2 (6 bases). V lost 3 bases to trimming and J lost 10 bases, with 13 bases between them. The germline gives CDR1 DFQATT, CDR2 SNEGSKA (reference sequence). The CDR3 spans 12 residues. The chain's CDR3 is CSASLASAEQFF. The CDR3 nucleotides are TGCAGTGCTAGCCTGGCTAGCGCCGAGCAGTTCTTC.

As regards this clonotype: Mismatch with germline at one junction end may stem from a read error. The chain recombines TRBV4-3 with TRBJ2-4; D not certain. The J call may be mistaken, given a closer DNA end match to TRBJ2-7. The germline V gene encodes CDR1 LGHNA and CDR2 YSLEER. The CDR3 is made up of 14 amino acids. CDR3 loop: CASIQDRTGYEQYF. DNA of the CDR3: TGCGCCAGCATCCAAGATAGGACGGGTTACGAGCAGTACTTC.

The chain combines TRBV5-6 with TRBJ1-2; D is unresolved. This CDR3 spans 13 amino acids. Germline CDR1 is SGHDT and CDR2 is YYEEEE. Trimming left V 2 bases short and J 6 bases short, with 11 bases between. CDR3 sequence (DNA): TGTGCCAGCAGCTTTGGCAGAAGGGATGGCTACACCTTC. This gives the protein CASSFGRRDGYTF. Supplemented by reference TRBV5-6 and TRBJ1-2, the full variable domain reads DAGVTQSPTHLIKTRGQQVTLRCSPKSGHDTVSWYQQALGQGPQFIFQYYEEEERQRGNFPDRFSGHQFPNYSSELNVNALLLGDSALYLCASSFGRRDGYTFGSGTRLTVV.

A word on this clonotype: Being one base from a much bigger clone, this may be a read error. The genes are TRBV10-3 and TRBJ2-6, with 7 positions matching TRBD1. Germline V CDR1 and CDR2: ENHRY, SYGVKD. The length of the CDR3 is 16 residues. The CDR3 DNA reads as TGTACCATCAGTGGACGACAGGGAGCTGGGGCCAACGTCCTGACTTTC. It yields the protein CTISGRQGAGANVLTF.

The chain has TRBV7-2 and TRBJ2-7, with 8 nucleotides matching TRBD1. The junction had 10 bases not matched to a gene; V was cut back by 1 base and J by 8 bases. Germline CDR1 and CDR2: SGHTA and FQGNSA. The CDR3 totals 15 residues. CDR3 in DNA: TGTGCCAGCAGCTTAGGGGGACAGGTTTCTAGCAAGCAGTACTTC. It yields the protein CASSLGGQVSSKQYF.

V and J are TRBV5-1 and TRBJ2-3, with 7 bases matching TRBD1. This CDR3 is built from 14 residues. Germline CDR1 SGHRS, CDR2 YFSETQ. With 3 bases clipped from V and 3 bases from J, the junction kept 4 bases outside the gene matches. The CDR3 here is CASSWDSPTDTQYF. The CDR3 region has the DNA TGCGCCAGCAGCTGGGACAGTCCTACAGATACGCAGTATTTT.